These 17 T cell receptor beta chains were all obtained from the same sample, sequenced in a study of T-cell reconstitution after alpha-beta-depleted transplantation in children. Preparation of the TCRbeta library used unique molecular identifiers. TCRdb fed the PCR reads into MiXCR, producing one record per CDR3 protein. The table has roughly 350,000 distinct CDR3 sequences, 10% to 13% seen once. The sequencing here drew on PBMCs from the stem cell graft donor, taken from the stem cell graft. These receptors originate from a human donor who donated a stem cell graft to a child with acute lymphoblastic leukemia.

This clonotype has ten or more counts. The gene calls are TRBV27 and TRBJ2-1; 12 nucleotides line up with TRBD2. Germline assignment: CDR1 MNHEY and CDR2 SMNVEV (reference sequence). This CDR3 is 17 amino acids long. The V gene end was trimmed by 5 bases and the J gene end by 1 base; junction bases not matched to a gene: 6. The CDR3, as DNA: TGTGCCAGCAGTACCCGGACTAGCGGGATATCCTACAATGAGCAGTTCTTC. It is translated as CASSTRTSGISYNEQFF.

This clonotype was seen a few times. The rearrangement joins TRBV20-1 to TRBJ2-1; the match to TRBD2 covers 7 bases. Losses at the gene ends were 2 bases for V and 3 bases for J; bases not matched to a gene: 4. Looked up from germline, CDR1 is DFQATT and CDR2 is SNEGSKA (reference sequence). This CDR3 is 14 amino acids long. The CDR3 reads CSARPRTSYNEQFF. The CDR3 DNA sequence: TGCAGTGCTAGACCCAGGACTAGCTACAATGAGCAGTTCTTC.

This clonotype occurred many times. The chain couples TRBV28 to TRBJ2-7; 10 bases agree with TRBD2. The CDR3 spans 13 residues. CDR1 MDHEN and CDR2 SYDVKM come from the germline V gene. Losses at the gene ends were 10 bases for V and 2 bases for J; bases not matched to a gene: 5. CDR3 bases: TGTGCCACCAGACTAGCGGGCCCCTACGAGCAGTACTTC. It codes for CATRLAGPYEQYF.

This chain links TRBV28 with TRBJ2-7, with a weak D call TRBD1 (6 bases). The CDR3 sequence is 12 residues long. V gave up 9 bases and J gave up 3 bases, with 12 bases separating them. The germline gives CDR1 MDHEN, CDR2 SYDVKM. The CDR3 here is CASTGTNYEQYF. CDR3 in DNA: TGTGCCAGTACAGGGACAAACTACGAGCAGTACTTC.

This chain uses TRBV20-1 with TRBJ2-7; TRBD2 is a possible D gene (5 bases). The CDR3 totals 15 residues. Germline CDR1 DFQATT, CDR2 SNEGSKA (reference sequence). Between the trimmed V and J ends, which lost 0 bases and 3 bases, there was a span of 15 bases. CDR3 sequence reads: CSARDPELGGYEQYF. The CDR3 DNA sequence: TGCAGTGCTAGAGATCCCGAACTAGGAGGCTACGAGCAGTACTTC.

This chain uses TRBV4-1 with TRBJ2-5, with no clear D. V was trimmed by 2 bases and J by 3 bases, leaving 7 bases between them. In germline, CDR1 is MGHRA, CDR2 YSYEKL. This CDR3 has 13 residues. In DNA, the CDR3 is TGCGCCAGCAGCCAAATAGCAAAAGAGACCCAGTACTTC. This encodes CASSQIAKETQYF.

The sample holds a few counts of this clonotype. The rearrangement joins TRBV14 to TRBJ2-4, with D unresolved. The CDR3 covers 16 residues. The V end was cut by 1 base, the J end by 3 bases, with 13 bases between. Per germline, CDR1 SGHDN and CDR2 FVKESK. The chain's CDR3 is CASSQALTQGKNIQYF. Here the CDR3 DNA reads TGTGCCAGCAGCCAAGCCTTGACACAAGGCAAAAACATTCAGTACTTC.

This clonotype appeared a few times. The rearrangement uses TRBV12-3 or TRBV12-4 and TRBJ1-2, with TRBD1 matching 8 bases. V trimming: 5 bases; J trimming: 0 bases; junction bases outside the gene matches: 8. CDR3 length: 16 amino acids. This CDR3 reads CASSRRTGPANYGYTF. CDR3 sequence (DNA): TGTGCCAGCAGTCGTAGGACAGGGCCAGCTAACTATGGCTACACCTTC.

The chain carries TRBV12-3 or TRBV12-4 and TRBJ2-2, with D hard to call. The V and J ends lost 10 bases and 6 bases respectively, with 9 bases between them. The CDR3 contains 11 residues. CDR3 in amino acids: CAMTQAGELFF. The CDR3 DNA is TGTGCCATGACTCAGGCCGGGGAGCTGTTTTTT.

At least ten counts were recorded for this clonotype. This chain links TRBV12-3 or TRBV12-4 with TRBJ2-3; possibly TRBD1 for D (6 bases). CDR3 length: 13 amino acids. The germline V and J ends were trimmed by 6 bases and 5 bases, with 12 bases remaining between them. The CDR3 bases are TGTGCCAGCAGAACACAGGGACAAGATACGCAGTATTTT. Amino acids: CASRTQGQDTQYF.

This clonotype appeared a few times. The CDR3 nucleotides read TGTGCTAGCTACTCGCTATCCGGGACAGGGTACGGGGAGCTGTTTTTT. This codes for CASYSLSGTGYGELFF. The chain combines TRBV28 with TRBJ2-2, with TRBD1 matching 9 bases. The germline CDR1 and CDR2 sequences are MDHEN and SYDVKM. The CDR3 covers 16 residues.

The genes are TRBV10-2 and TRBJ2-1, with 10 bases fitting TRBD2. Germline assignment: CDR1 WSHSY and CDR2 SAAADI. This CDR3 has 15 amino acids. J was trimmed by 5 bases and V by 6 bases; bases with no gene match: 7. CDR3 bases: TGCGCCAGCAGCTTCCTAGCGGGGGCCCACAATGAGCAGTTCTTC. Translating it yields CASSFLAGAHNEQFF.

This clonotype was found many times. The rearrangement links TRBV4-1 to TRBJ1-1; D call uncertain. Trimming stripped 3 bases from V and 2 bases from J, with 13 bases between. Germline V gene data show CDR1 as MGHRA and CDR2 as YSYEKL. This CDR3 has 15 amino acids. This CDR3 is CASSHPSRANTEAFF. The CDR3 DNA reads as TGCGCCAGCAGCCACCCTTCCCGGGCTAACACTGAAGCTTTCTTT.

This clonotype was counted only a few times. This sequence joins TRBV6-1 and TRBJ2-5; 9 positions agree with TRBD2. The CDR3 contains 15 residues. The junction had 7 bases not matched to a gene; V was cut back by 6 bases and J by 2 bases. In germline, CDR1 is MNHNS, CDR2 SASEGT. The CDR3 sequence: CASRTGLAAQETQYF. In nucleotides, the CDR3 is TGTGCCAGCAGGACGGGACTAGCAGCACAAGAGACCCAGTACTTC.

In its sample, this clonotype was seen a few times. The rearrangement joins TRBV20-1 to TRBJ1-4, with D possibly TRBD1 on 5 matching bases. V was cut by 0 bases and J by 7 bases, with 15 bases left in between. Germline loops: CDR1 DFQATT, CDR2 SNEGSKA (reference sequence). The CDR3 covers 15 residues. CDR3 nucleotide sequence: TGCAGTGCTAGAGATTGGGGCAGGGTTCGTGAAAAACTGTTTTTT. It encodes CSARDWGRVREKLFF.

Ten or more counts support this clonotype. The J gene is TRBJ1-1, the V gene TRBV28; D gene ambiguous. Germline CDR1 MDHEN, CDR2 SYDVKM. There are 17 residues in the CDR3. Trimming left V 5 bases short and J 0 bases short, with 19 bases between. The CDR3 loop is CASSPPSGVVMNTEAFF. In DNA, the CDR3 is TGTGCCAGCAGTCCACCATCCGGGGTCGTCATGAACACTGAAGCTTTCTTT.

The chain employs TRBV20-1 and TRBJ2-2; TRBD2 matches at 9 bases. Germline assignment: CDR1 DFQATT and CDR2 SNEGSKA (reference sequence). Unmatched junction bases numbered 12, after V lost 0 bases and J lost 4 bases. The CDR3 runs to 18 residues. CDR3 DNA sequence: TGCAGTGCTAGAGATCGCCCTAGCGGGAAGTTGGGCACCGGGGAGCTGTTTTTT. This sequence encodes CSARDRPSGKLGTGELFF.